A single sample is the source of the 21 T cell receptor beta chains below, sequenced in a study of cytomegalovirus exposure and HLA in healthy donors. Produced via immunoSEQ multiplex PCR; TCRdb's table is partial and in-frame only. The sample includes around 130,000 clones, roughly 84% of them seen just once. Input material: PBMCs. These TCRs come from a young woman in good health and CMV-seronegative.

This rearrangement joins TRBV5-4 to TRBJ1-2; 11 bases are a match to TRBD1. The CDR3 consists of 15 residues. J was trimmed by 6 bases and V by 5 bases; bases with no gene match: 9. Germline V gene sequence: CDR1 SGHNT, CDR2 YYREEE (reference sequence). The CDR3 nucleotides read TGTGCCAGCAGGGAAGGACCGGGACAGGGGGATGGCTACACCTTC. Its protein is CASREGPGQGDGYTF.

The chain recombines TRBV6-6 with TRBJ2-7; TRBD2 is a possible D gene (6 bases). The CDR3 length is 15 residues. Deletions cut 5 bases from V and 0 bases from J, with 14 bases between. From germline, CDR1 is MNHNY and CDR2 SVGAGI (reference sequence). This CDR3 is CASSNRDSSSYEQYF. The DNA for the CDR3 is TGTGCCAGCAGTAACCGGGACTCAAGCTCCTACGAGCAGTACTTC.

The chain joins TRBV7-6 to TRBJ1-1, with a tentative D call TRBD1 (5 bases). V lost 1 base, J lost 0 bases, and 15 bases lay in between. The CDR3 is made up of 17 amino acids. The germline V gene encodes CDR1 SGHVS and CDR2 FNYEAQ. The DNA of the CDR3 is TGTGCCAGCAGCTTAGAAGCCCGGGGGACCCTGAACACTGAAGCTTTCTTT. Translation gives CASSLEARGTLNTEAFF. Full variable domain (remainder filled in from reference TRBV7-6 and TRBJ1-1): GAGVSQSPRYKVTKRGQDVALRCDPISGHVSLYWYRQALGQGPEFLTYFNYEAQQDKSGLPNDRFSAERPEGSISTLTIQRTEQRDSAMYRCASSLEARGTLNTEAFFGQGTRLTVV.

The V and J genes are TRBV19 and TRBJ2-7; D perhaps matches TRBD1 (6 bases). The ends were cut back, 3 bases at V and 4 bases at J, with 16 bases in the middle. Per the germline V gene, CDR1 is LNHDA and CDR2 is SQIVND (reference sequence). CDR3 length equals 15 residues. The DNA for the CDR3 is TGTGCCAGTAGTATTGCCCCAGGGGCTCGGTACGAGCAGTACTTC. It is translated as CASSIAPGARYEQYF.

The V and J genes are TRBV6-4 and TRBJ2-1; D is possibly TRBD2 (5 bases). The CDR3 has 13 residues. Trimming removed 6 bases at V and 8 bases at J, with 14 bases between. Germline CDR1 MRHNA, CDR2 SNTAGT. The CDR3 region is CASSPSERDEQFF. The CDR3 DNA sequence: TGTGCCAGCAGCCCTTCCGAGAGGGATGAGCAGTTCTTC.

The rearrangement uses TRBV6-6 and TRBJ2-5, with D possibly being TRBD1 (6 bases). Germline assignment: CDR1 MNHNY and CDR2 SVGAGI (reference sequence). CDR3 length: 14 residues. The V gene lost 6 bases and the J gene lost 4 bases, with 15 bases spanning the gap. In DNA form, the CDR3 reads TGTGCCAGCAGCCCGACAGGAGTCGCAGAGACCCAGTACTTC. Translating it yields CASSPTGVAETQYF.

The V and J genes are TRBV7-2 and TRBJ2-3; 8 bases line up with TRBD2. The length of the CDR3 is 17 residues. CDR1 and CDR2 from the germline V gene are SGHTA and FQGNSA. The V gene end was trimmed by 1 base and the J gene end by 2 bases; junction bases not matched to a gene: 8. The CDR3 DNA sequence: TGTGCCAGCAGCTTAGACGGTAGCGGGACCGCCACAGATACGCAGTATTTT. This translates into CASSLDGSGTATDTQYF.

This sequence joins TRBV11-3 and TRBJ1-1; D ambiguous. CDR1 SGHNT and CDR2 YENEEA come from the germline V gene. CDR3 length: 14 residues. Between the trimmed V and J ends, which lost 5 bases and 0 bases, there was a span of 10 bases. DNA for the CDR3: TGTGCCAGCAGCCTCAGCGGTTTGAACACTGAAGCTTTCTTT. Its translation: CASSLSGLNTEAFF.

The genes are TRBV7-9 and TRBJ1-1; perhaps TRBD1 as D (6 bases). Germline lookup yields CDR1 SEHNR and CDR2 FQNEAQ (reference sequence). This CDR3 spans 12 amino acids. The V end was cut by 5 bases, the J end by 12 bases, with 16 bases between. CDR3: CASSREAGETFF. In nucleotides, the CDR3 is TGTGCCAGCAGCCGAGAAGCAGGGGAGACTTTCTTT.

The chain recombines TRBV7-3 with TRBJ2-3; 7 nucleotides agree with TRBD1. CDR3 length equals 18 residues. Germline trimming cut 0 bases from V and 2 bases from J; bases unmatched to any gene: 11. CDR1 SGHTA and CDR2 FQGTGA come from the germline V gene. The CDR3 coding sequence is TGTGCCAGCAGCTTAACGTGGTCGGGACAGTCATCCACAGATACGCAGTATTTT. Amino acids: CASSLTWSGQSSTDTQYF.

The chain couples TRBV4-3 to TRBJ1-2; 7 positions agree with TRBD1. The CDR3 covers 17 residues. Germline lookup yields CDR1 LGHNA and CDR2 YSLEER. V shed 0 bases and J 3 bases; nucleotides not matched to a gene: 10. CDR3 protein: CASSQDPPGQKDYGYTF. The CDR3 DNA is TGCGCCAGCAGCCAAGATCCCCCGGGACAGAAAGACTATGGCTACACCTTC.

The chain has TRBV10-3 and TRBJ2-2; the D gene is possibly TRBD2 (6 bases). Trimming removed 0 bases at V and 2 bases at J, with 10 bases between. The CDR3 totals 16 residues. Germline V CDR1 and CDR2: ENHRY, SYGVKD. CDR3 nucleotide sequence: TGTGCCATCAGTGAGTCGGGGGGTTCAAACACCGGGGAGCTGTTTTTT. Translation: CAISESGGSNTGELFF.

This clone was counted a few times. J is TRBJ1-2 and V is TRBV2; the D gene is possibly TRBD1 (6 bases). The V and J ends lost 1 base and 4 bases respectively, with 10 bases between them. Germline V gives CDR1 SNHLY, CDR2 FYNNEI. The CDR3 totals 14 residues. The CDR3 nucleotides read TGTGCCAGCAGTGAAGGCGGGGGCGGCTATGGCTACACCTTC. It codes for CASSEGGGGYGYTF.

The chain joins TRBV19 to TRBJ1-4; D gene ambiguous. Germline CDR1 reads LNHDA; CDR2 reads SQIVND (reference sequence). This CDR3 region has 16 residues. Between the trimmed V and J ends, which lost 0 bases and 0 bases, there was a span of 8 bases. The CDR3 region is CASSIDRGATNEKLFF. In nucleotides, the CDR3 is TGTGCCAGTAGTATAGATCGCGGGGCAACTAATGAAAAACTGTTTTTT.

V usage is TRBV30 and J usage is TRBJ1-1; D might be TRBD1 (6 bases). Looked up from germline, CDR1 is GTSNPN and CDR2 is SVGIG (reference sequence). The CDR3 runs to 14 residues. The ends were cut back, 0 bases at V and 2 bases at J, with 10 bases in the middle. CDR3 nucleotides: TGTGCCTGGAGTGTGGGGACATCCAACACTGAAGCTTTCTTT. Its protein product is CAWSVGTSNTEAFF.

This clone is a singleton in its sample. The chain is built from TRBV9 and TRBJ2-5, with 9 bases matching TRBD1. CDR1 is SGDLS, CDR2 YYNGEE, per germline. The CDR3 loop spans 16 amino acids. Losses at the gene ends were 3 bases for V and 5 bases for J; bases not matched to a gene: 11. The CDR3 sequence: CASSGNNTGGAETQYF. In DNA, the CDR3 is TGTGCCAGCAGCGGTAACAATACAGGGGGCGCTGAGACCCAGTACTTC. The full variable domain, completed using reference TRBV9 and TRBJ2-5, is DSGVTQTPKHLITATGQRVTLRCSPRSGDLSVYWYQQSLDQGLQFLIQYYNGEERAKGNILERFSAQQFPDLHSELNLSSLELGDSALYFCASSGNNTGGAETQYFGPGTRLLVL.

V and J are TRBV7-8 and TRBJ1-2; TRBD1 matches at 12 bases. CDR1 SGHVS and CDR2 FQNEAQ come from the germline V gene. The J segment lost 7 bases and the V segment lost 5 bases, leaving 14 bases of the junction unmatched. This CDR3 contains 17 residues. DNA for the CDR3: TGTGCCAGCAGCCTACTCGGTGGGACAGGGGGCGAAGGTGGCTACACCTTC. This codes for CASSLLGGTGGEGGYTF.

A single count supports this clone. The chain has TRBV7-2 and TRBJ1-1; D unclear. The V gene's germline CDR1 is SGHTA and CDR2 FQGNSA. The length of the CDR3 is 12 residues. Between the trimmed V and J ends, which lost 5 bases and 7 bases, there was a span of 11 bases. The CDR3 here is CASSPGRGEAFF. Here the CDR3 DNA reads TGTGCCAGCAGCCCTGGACGGGGTGAAGCTTTCTTT.

The V gene is TRBV30, the J gene TRBJ2-7; D unclear. CDR1 is GTSNPN, CDR2 SVGIG, per germline (reference sequence). The V end lost 1 base, the J end lost 2 bases, and 9 bases lay between the germline ends. This CDR3 is built from 13 residues. Here the CDR3 DNA reads TGTGCCTGGAGTGCCCCTTTCCCCTACGAGCAGTACTTC. Translation gives CAWSAPFPYEQYF.

The chain is built from TRBV7-2 and TRBJ2-7, with 11 bases identical to TRBD2. V was clipped by 4 bases and J by 6 bases; unmatched bases: 11. The germline CDR1 and CDR2 sequences are SGHTA and FQGNSA. There are 16 residues in the CDR3. CDR3 nucleotide sequence: TGTGCCAGCAGCTACCCTCATAGCGGGGGGGCAGGCGAGCAGTACTTC. Protein sequence: CASSYPHSGGAGEQYF.

This clone was detected only once. V is TRBV9 and J is TRBJ2-1; 13 bases map to TRBD2. V was clipped by 4 bases and J by 7 bases; unmatched bases: 8. Germline V gene sequence: CDR1 SGDLS, CDR2 YYNGEE. The CDR3 is 16 amino acids. The CDR3 sequence: CASSPRLAGGMNEQFF. In DNA form, the CDR3 reads TGTGCCAGCAGCCCCCGACTAGCGGGGGGCATGAATGAGCAGTTCTTC.